A single sample gave rise to the 25 T cell receptor beta chains below, sequenced in a study of identical twins. TCRdb fed the 5' RACE reads into MiXCR, producing one record per CDR3 protein. Altogether 200,000 to 250,000 distinct CDR3 sequences are present, approximately 7% being singletons, with the ten largest covering under 4%. These sequences were also reported in another study, on yellow fever vaccine responses in identical twins.

Sequenced material: memory (CD45RO+) T cells sorted from blood. The receptors stem from a woman between 18 and 29 years old in good health.

This clonotype appeared many times. This sequence joins TRBV29-1 and TRBJ2-2; 7 bases match TRBD1. V lost 3 bases, J lost 0 bases, and 7 bases stayed unmatched. CDR3 size: 16 residues. Germline CDR1 and CDR2: SQVTM and ANQGSEA. In nucleotides, the CDR3 is TGCAGCGTTGAGGGGGACAGTTTCGCGAACACCGGGGAGCTGTTTTTT. It codes for CSVEGDSFANTGELFF.

As DNA, the CDR3 is TGTGCCAGCAGCGACGGACAGGGAAGTTACAATGAGCAGTTCTTC. It encodes CASSDGQGSYNEQFF. This chain connects TRBV9 to TRBJ2-1, with TRBD1 identical over 8 bases. With V trimmed by 3 bases and J by 4 bases, 6 bases remained unmatched. The germline V gene encodes CDR1 SGDLS and CDR2 YYNGEE. The CDR3 spans 15 residues.

This clonotype was counted ten times or more. V usage is TRBV7-9 and J usage is TRBJ1-6; D not certain. There are 14 residues in the CDR3. Germline V gives CDR1 SEHNR, CDR2 FQNEAQ (reference sequence). V dropped 7 bases and J dropped 7 bases, with 14 bases sitting between them. CDR3 DNA: TGTGCCAGCACCCCAGGAGAAGGGAATTCACCCCTCCACTTT. It codes for CASTPGEGNSPLHF.

For this clonotype: Its ends do not fully match the called genes, so a read error is possible. This chain uses TRBV7-2 with TRBJ2-3, with 7 bases matching TRBD2. Germline CDR1 reads SGHTA; CDR2 reads FQGNSA. The CDR3 sequence is 15 residues long. DNA for the CDR3: TGCGCCAGCAGATCACGCGGGGGTCCGACAGATACGCAGTATTTT. The encoded protein is CASRSRGGPTDTQYF.

This clonotype was picked up many times. The chain uses TRBV15 and TRBJ2-2, with 7 bases aligning to TRBD1. V was pared by 4 bases and J by 4 bases, with 3 bases of the junction left unmatched. CDR1 is LNHNV, CDR2 YYDKDF, per germline (reference sequence). The CDR3 has 14 amino acids. This chain's CDR3 is CATSKGQTTGELFF. The CDR3 DNA reads TGTGCCACCAGCAAGGGACAGACCACCGGGGAGCTGTTTTTT.

The rearrangement links TRBV6-4 to TRBJ2-4, with D perhaps given as TRBD1 or TRBD2 (5 bases each). CDR1 and CDR2 from the germline V gene are MRHNA and SNTAGT. With 8 bases removed from V and 5 bases from J, the gap between germline ends came to 22 bases. The CDR3 totals 16 residues. CDR3 DNA sequence: TGTGCCAGCGACCCGACAGTGAACCGGGGCGAAAACATTCAGTACTTC. Translating it yields CASDPTVNRGENIQYF.

In its sample, this clonotype was seen a few times. The chain recombines TRBV20-1 with TRBJ2-7; a possible D gene is TRBD1 (6 bases). CDR3 length equals 16 residues. The V end was cut by 1 base, the J end by 0 bases, with 16 bases between. The V gene's germline CDR1 is DFQATT and CDR2 SNEGSKA (reference sequence). CDR3 in DNA: TGCAGTGCTAGAGGTGTTTCGGGACACAACTCCTACGAGCAGTACTTC. Its protein is CSARGVSGHNSYEQYF.

There are a few counts of this clonotype. The V and J genes are TRBV12-3 or TRBV12-4 and TRBJ1-1, with unresolved D. V lost 5 bases to trimming and J lost 1 base, with 8 bases between them. The CDR3 loop spans 13 amino acids. CDR3 DNA: TGTGCCAGCAGTCAACGACCGAACACTGAAGCTTTCTTT. It yields the protein CASSQRPNTEAFF.

In this sample, this clonotype turned up many times. The chain has TRBV5-1 and TRBJ1-3; a possible D gene is TRBD1 (5 bases). CDR3 length: 15 residues. Germline assignment: CDR1 SGHRS and CDR2 YFSETQ. Trimming cost V 7 bases and J 2 bases, with 16 bases left between them. The CDR3 reads CASAGTDGAGNTIYF. Written as DNA, the CDR3 is TGCGCCAGCGCGGGGACTGACGGAGCTGGAAACACCATATATTTT.

In this sample, this clonotype turned up a few times. This chain connects TRBV7-3 to TRBJ2-7; D is possibly TRBD1 (5 bases). This CDR3 has 15 amino acids. CDR1 and CDR2 (germline): SGHTA, FQGTGA. V gave up 0 bases and J gave up 4 bases, with 13 bases separating them. The CDR3 spells CASSLTGTGPYEQYF. The CDR3 bases are TGTGCCAGCAGCTTAACGGGTACAGGCCCTTACGAGCAGTACTTC. Combining the CDR3 with reference TRBV7-3 and TRBJ2-7 gives the whole variable domain GAGVSQTPSNKVTEKGKYVELRCDPISGHTALYWYRQSLGQGPEFLIYFQGTGAADDSGLPNDRFFAVRPEGSVSTLKIQRTERGDSAVYLCASSLTGTGPYEQYFGPGTRLTVT.

This clonotype was observed a handful of times. The chain employs TRBV10-3 and TRBJ2-1; D perhaps matches TRBD2 (6 bases). Germline assignment: CDR1 ENHRY and CDR2 SYGVKD. CDR3 length: 15 residues. The ends were cut back, 2 bases at V and 7 bases at J, with 15 bases in the middle. The CDR3 is CAISEPSRSGNEQFF. The DNA for the CDR3 is TGTGCCATCAGTGAGCCCTCCCGTAGCGGAAATGAGCAGTTCTTC.

This clonotype was detected only a few times. The V call is TRBV3-1, the J call TRBJ2-5; TRBD2 matches at 10 bases. Trimming cost V 5 bases and J 0 bases; bases outside gene matches: 15. Per the germline V gene, CDR1 is LGHDT and CDR2 is YNNKEL (reference sequence). This CDR3 is built from 19 residues. The CDR3, as DNA: TGTGCCAGCAGCTACCCTGGCACTAGCGGGACCATAAACCAAGAGACCCAGTACTTC. Protein: CASSYPGTSGTINQETQYF.

The chain carries TRBV24-1 and TRBJ2-3; D is ambiguous. The V and J ends lost 5 bases and 2 bases respectively, with 10 bases between them. The V gene's germline CDR1 is KGHDR and CDR2 SFDVKD. The CDR3 totals 14 residues. DNA of the CDR3: TGTGCCACCAGTGGGCAGGCCCCCACAGATACGCAGTATTTT. Protein product: CATSGQAPTDTQYF.

The V call is TRBV11-2, the J call TRBJ2-5; possibly TRBD2 for D (6 bases). CDR3 size: 14 residues. Germline CDR1 reads SGHAT; CDR2 reads FQNNGV. V lost 4 bases to trimming and J lost 5 bases, with 14 bases between them. For the CDR3, the DNA is TGTGCCAGCAGCTGGGGCGGGGCTGACGAGACCCAGTACTTC. Translation: CASSWGGADETQYF.

This clonotype occurred many times. The gene calls are TRBV20-1 and TRBJ2-2; TRBD2 matches 7 bases. The germline V gene encodes CDR1 DFQATT and CDR2 SNEGSKA (reference sequence). The V gene end was trimmed by 2 bases and the J gene end by 4 bases; junction bases not matched to a gene: 7. This CDR3 is built from 15 residues. The CDR3 coding sequence is TGCAGTGCTAGACCTAGCGGCCGTGGCACCGGGGAGCTGTTTTTT. Protein sequence: CSARPSGRGTGELFF.

This clonotype showed up just a few times. The chain uses TRBV6-5 and TRBJ2-3, with 9 nucleotides matching TRBD2. With V trimmed by 0 bases and J by 7 bases, 5 bases remained unmatched. Germline V CDR1 and CDR2: MNHEY, SVGAGI. This CDR3 is 15 amino acids long. CDR3 nucleotides: TGTGCCAGCAGTTACTCGTCTAGCGGGATGAATACGCAGTATTTT. Protein product: CASSYSSSGMNTQYF.

Ten or more counts support this clonotype. This rearrangement joins TRBV28 to TRBJ2-3; 7 nucleotides line up with TRBD1. The CDR3 is 15 amino acids. Germline-derived CDR1 and CDR2 are MDHEN and SYDVKM. V was clipped by 8 bases and J by 1 base; unmatched bases: 9. The CDR3 sequence is CASHKGRGRTDTQYF. The CDR3, as DNA: TGTGCCAGCCACAAGGGTAGGGGGCGCACAGATACGCAGTATTTT. Using reference TRBV28 and TRBJ2-3 for the parts outside the CDR3, the full variable domain is DVKVTQSSRYLVKRTGEKVFLECVQDMDHENMFWYRQDPGLGLRLIYFSYDVKMKEKGDIPEGYSVSREKKERFSLILESASTNQTSMYLCASHKGRGRTDTQYFGPGTRLTVL.

The CDR3 loop is CASSSSGLAEIYEQYF. In DNA form, the CDR3 reads TGTGCCAGCAGTTCCTCGGGACTAGCAGAAATCTACGAGCAGTACTTC. The genes are TRBV12-3 or TRBV12-4 and TRBJ2-7; 9 nucleotides align to TRBD2. The V gene end was trimmed by 4 bases and the J gene end by 3 bases; junction bases not matched to a gene: 10. CDR3 length: 16 amino acids.

This clonotype was detected ten times or more. The CDR3, as DNA: TGTGCCAGCAGCTTAGAATCGATTGAAACCACCGGGGAGCTGTTTTTT. Translating gives CASSLESIETTGELFF. The chain links TRBV11-2 to TRBJ2-2; D is ambiguous. The CDR3 loop spans 16 amino acids. Trimming cost V 0 bases and J 4 bases, with 12 bases left between them. The germline V gene has CDR1 SGHAT and CDR2 FQNNGV.

This chain joins TRBV5-1 and TRBJ2-6; D tentatively reads TRBD1 or TRBD2 (5 bases each). The V end was cut by 4 bases, the J end by 0 bases, with 11 bases between. This CDR3 is built from 16 residues. Germline V gives CDR1 SGHRS, CDR2 YFSETQ. CDR3 sequence reads: CASSQGPPSGANVLTF. The DNA for the CDR3 is TGCGCCAGCAGCCAGGGACCCCCCTCTGGGGCCAACGTCCTGACTTTC.

This rearrangement joins TRBV18 to TRBJ2-5; D unresolved. Deletions cut 4 bases from V and 0 bases from J, with 15 bases between. Per the germline V gene, CDR1 is KGHSH and CDR2 is LQKENI. The CDR3 has 16 residues. CDR3 in amino acids: CASSLPKGSYQETQYF. CDR3 DNA: TGTGCCAGCTCACTACCAAAGGGATCGTACCAAGAGACCCAGTACTTC. The whole variable domain, remainder taken from reference TRBV18 and TRBJ2-5, is NAGVMQNPRHLVRRRGQEARLRCSPMKGHSHVYWYRQLPEEGLKFMVYLQKENIIDESGMPKERFSAEFPKEGPSILRIQQVVRGDSAAYFCASSLPKGSYQETQYFGPGTRLLVL.

This clonotype has ten or more counts. The rearrangement links TRBV5-1 to TRBJ1-6; a weak D match, TRBD1 (6 bases). Germline CDR1 reads SGHRS; CDR2 reads YFSETQ. The CDR3 is 15 amino acids. The V gene lost 0 bases and the J gene lost 4 bases, with 8 bases spanning the gap. CDR3 coding DNA: TGCGCCAGCAGCTTGGACGGACAGTATAATTCACCCCTCCACTTT. The encoded protein is CASSLDGQYNSPLHF.

Worth noting for this clonotype: This may stem from a read error, because a much larger clone lies one nucleotide away. The chain couples TRBV10-3 to TRBJ1-1, with 12 bases aligning to TRBD1. V trimming: 10 bases; J trimming: 7 bases; junction bases outside the gene matches: 10. Germline values: CDR1 ENHRY, CDR2 SYGVKD. CDR3 length: 14 amino acids. The chain's CDR3 is CATTSGQGAVEAFF. The DNA for the CDR3 is TGTGCCACCACCTCGGGACAGGGGGCTGTTGAAGCTTTCTTT.

The genes are TRBV5-6 and TRBJ2-3, with D possibly TRBD2 on 6 matching bases. Trimming removed 3 bases at V and 0 bases at J, with 14 bases between. The CDR3 runs to 16 residues. The germline CDR1 and CDR2 sequences are SGHDT and YYEEEE. CDR3 coding DNA: TGTGCCAGCAGCTCCGGGACTCCCTATAGCACAGATACGCAGTATTTT. It translates to CASSSGTPYSTDTQYF.

The V and J genes are TRBV20-1 and TRBJ2-3; D possibly corresponds to TRBD2 (5 bases). Per germline, CDR1 DFQATT and CDR2 SNEGSKA (reference sequence). The CDR3 loop spans 12 amino acids. Trimming pared 5 bases from V and 4 bases from J, leaving 10 bases between. DNA of the CDR3: TGCAGTGCTCCCCGGAGGTCAGATACGCAGTATTTT. Amino acids: CSAPRRSDTQYF.